What follows are 2 T cell receptor beta chains derived from one specimen sequenced in a study of cytomegalovirus exposure and HLA in healthy donors. Primers: 60 Vbeta forward and 13 Jbeta reverse. The protocol was immunoSEQ multiplex PCR, while the TCRdb copy is restricted to in-frame clones and leaves out a portion. Counted here are over 130,000 clones, approximately 79% occurring once; the ten biggest clones make up roughly 6.7%. Sequenced: PBMCs. Every receptor here comes from a man over 45 in good health and CMV-seropositive.

The chain carries TRBV11-2 and TRBJ2-5; 9 nucleotides align to TRBD1. The DNA end is a closer match to TRBJ2-7, so the J assignment may be wrong. This CDR3 spans 14 amino acids. CDR1 and CDR2 from the germline V gene are SGHAT and FQNNGV. The CDR3 region is CASSPGQGIYEQYF. CDR3 bases: TGTGCCAGCAGCCCCGGACAGGGGATCTACGAGCAGTACTTC.

The gene calls are TRBV7-3 and TRBJ1-1; the D gene is possibly TRBD1 (5 bases). Germline assignment: CDR1 SGHTA and CDR2 FQGTGA. The CDR3 loop spans 15 amino acids. Trimming took 5 bases from V and 4 from J, leaving 17 bases between them. The CDR3 sequence is CASSPTGARGTEAFF. Here the CDR3 DNA reads TGTGCCAGCAGCCCAACTGGGGCGCGGGGCACTGAAGCTTTCTTT.